This entry lists 31 T cell receptor beta chains sequenced from one sample in a study of blood T cell repertoires in COVID-19. Assay: immunoSEQ multiplex PCR; the TCRdb copy retains only in-frame clones and omits some. This repertoire shows about 320,000 clones, 86% found once; its top ten account for around 1.6%. The specimen sequenced was peripheral blood. These TCRs come from a woman between 50 and 59 years old with acute or convalescent COVID-19.

The chain employs TRBV29-1 and TRBJ2-2; no definite D call. The ends were cut back, 4 bases at V and 2 bases at J, with 5 bases in the middle. Germline CDR1 SQVTM, CDR2 ANQGSEA. The CDR3 extends over 12 amino acids. CDR3 in amino acids: CSVGPNTGELFF. In DNA form, the CDR3 reads TGCAGCGTTGGGCCAAACACCGGGGAGCTGTTTTTT.

The J gene is TRBJ2-7, the V gene TRBV28; 8 bases fit TRBD1. The CDR3 contains 14 residues. Losses at the gene ends were 5 bases for V and 5 bases for J; bases not matched to a gene: 8. Per germline, CDR1 MDHEN and CDR2 SYDVKM. The CDR3 is CASSLPDRGHEQYF. The CDR3 DNA reads TGTGCCAGCAGTCTTCCTGACAGGGGCCACGAGCAGTACTTC.

The chain couples TRBV6-5 to TRBJ2-3, with D perhaps matching TRBD1 (5 bases). Germline lookup yields CDR1 MNHEY and CDR2 SVGAGI. With 4 bases removed from V and 0 bases from J, the gap between germline ends came to 14 bases. This CDR3 is 16 amino acids long. Here the CDR3 reads CASSSTTDPSTDTQYF. DNA for the CDR3: TGTGCCAGCAGTTCGACGACAGACCCTAGCACAGATACGCAGTATTTT.

The rearrangement links TRBV27 to TRBJ1-4, with TRBD1 matching 9 bases. Germline assignment: CDR1 MNHEY and CDR2 SMNVEV (reference sequence). After removal of 0 bases from V and 4 bases from J, the junction contained 3 bases not matched to a gene. This CDR3 is built from 16 residues. This CDR3 is CASSLSWDRDNEKLFF. CDR3 DNA sequence: TGTGCCAGCAGTTTATCGTGGGACAGGGATAATGAAAAACTGTTTTTT.

This clone has a single count. The chain employs TRBV6-5 and TRBJ1-1; D possibly corresponds to TRBD1 (5 bases). The germline gives CDR1 MNHEY, CDR2 SVGAGI. V shed 7 bases and J shed 3 bases, with 9 bases lying between them. CDR3 size: 12 residues. The CDR3 region is CASTGSHTEAFF. The CDR3 nucleotides are TGTGCCAGCACAGGGTCCCACACTGAAGCTTTCTTT.

This chain connects TRBV18 to TRBJ1-6, with TRBD1 matching 7 bases. V lost 2 bases and J lost 6; bases outside the gene matches: 4. The V gene's germline CDR1 is KGHSH and CDR2 LQKENI. CDR3 length: 15 amino acids. CDR3 bases: TGTGCCAGCTCACCAGTTACAGGGGTTAATTCACCCCTCCACTTT. It codes for CASSPVTGVNSPLHF.

J is TRBJ1-2 and V is TRBV6-5; no reliable D call. Germline CDR1 is MNHEY and CDR2 is SVGAGI. V was pared by 8 bases and J by 8 bases, with 9 bases between. The CDR3 loop spans 10 amino acids. The CDR3 is CASRLGGYTF. DNA for the CDR3: TGTGCCAGCCGTCTCGGGGGCTACACCTTC.

The chain uses TRBV2 and TRBJ1-5, with D maybe TRBD1 (5 bases). The CDR3 is made up of 13 amino acids. V lost 4 bases and J 10 bases, leaving 14 bases between the germline ends. Germline CDR1 and CDR2: SNHLY and FYNNEI. CDR3 sequence (DNA): TGTGCCAGCAGTGTAGGCCAGGGTGATCCCCAGCATTTT. Protein sequence: CASSVGQGDPQHF. Full variable domain (outside the CDR3, taken from reference TRBV2 and TRBJ1-5): EPEVTQTPSHQVTQMGQEVILRCVPISNHLYFYWYRQILGQKVEFLVSFYNNEISEKSEIFDDQFSVERPDGSNFTLKIRSTKLEDSAMYFCASSVGQGDPQHFGDGTRLSIL.

This clone was found once. The chain couples TRBV28 to TRBJ2-1; 7 bases line up with TRBD1. The germline CDR1 and CDR2 sequences are MDHEN and SYDVKM. V lost 2 bases to trimming and J lost 1 base; unmatched junction nucleotides: 2. This CDR3 is 15 amino acids long. CDR3 nucleotide sequence: TGTGCCAGCAGTTTAGGGACAGTTTCCTACAATGAGCAGTTCTTC. Protein product: CASSLGTVSYNEQFF.

J is TRBJ2-1 and V is TRBV5-4; D gene uncertain. The V end was cut by 1 base, the J end by 6 bases, with 8 bases between. CDR3 length equals 13 residues. Germline CDR1 and CDR2: SGHNT and YYREEE (reference sequence). Here the CDR3 reads CASSLKATNEQFF. CDR3 DNA sequence: TGTGCCAGCAGCTTGAAAGCAACCAATGAGCAGTTCTTC.

The V and J genes are TRBV7-2 and TRBJ2-1; 9 bases match TRBD2. Germline-derived CDR1 and CDR2 are SGHTA and FQGNSA. V gave up 5 bases and J gave up 2 bases; unmatched junction bases: 13. The CDR3 has 18 amino acids. CDR3 DNA sequence: TGTGCCAGCAGCCCCTTTCTAATAGCGGGAGCCCCCTACAATGAGCAGTTCTTC. Protein product: CASSPFLIAGAPYNEQFF.

The chain couples TRBV5-1 to TRBJ2-5; tentative D call: TRBD1 (5 bases). The V and J ends lost 4 bases and 3 bases respectively, with 7 bases between them. Germline V gives CDR1 SGHRS, CDR2 YFSETQ. The CDR3 loop spans 12 amino acids. The DNA of the CDR3 is TGCGCCAGCAGCAAGACAGAAGAGACCCAGTACTTC. Translated: CASSKTEETQYF.

The CDR3 region is CATSEPRPQSAQYF. The CDR3, as DNA: TGTGCCACCAGTGAACCACGCCCACAGTCGGCGCAGTATTTT. This rearrangement joins TRBV24-1 to TRBJ2-3, with D unclear. The V end was cut by 4 bases, the J end by 10 bases, with 17 bases between. Germline V gene sequence: CDR1 KGHDR, CDR2 SFDVKD. This CDR3 region has 14 residues.

This chain uses TRBV2 with TRBJ2-7; a possible D gene is TRBD2 (5 bases). V lost 7 bases to trimming and J lost 2 bases, with 12 bases between them. Germline CDR1 reads SNHLY; CDR2 reads FYNNEI. CDR3 length: 13 amino acids. CDR3: CASKDSPAYEQYF. CDR3 coding DNA: TGTGCCAGCAAGGACTCCCCGGCCTACGAGCAGTACTTC.

The chain has TRBV5-4 and TRBJ1-4; 11 nucleotides line up with TRBD1. Germline-derived CDR1 and CDR2 are SGHNT and YYREEE (reference sequence). J was trimmed by 7 bases and V by 4 bases; bases with no gene match: 3. This CDR3 has 14 residues. The CDR3 DNA sequence: TGTGCCAGCAGCCCTGGGACAGGGGGTGAAAAACTGTTTTTT. It yields the protein CASSPGTGGEKLFF.

The chain joins TRBV6-2 or TRBV6-3 to TRBJ2-7; maybe TRBD2 (5 bases). This CDR3 spans 14 amino acids. Trimming removed 2 bases from V and 11 bases from J, with 19 bases in between. Per the germline V gene, CDR1 is MNHEY and CDR2 is SVGEGT. The CDR3 here is CASSYPGLPPREYF. CDR3 bases: TGTGCCAGCAGTTACCCGGGCCTTCCTCCGAGGGAGTACTTC.

The V gene is TRBV5-1, the J gene TRBJ2-3; 14 bases line up with TRBD2. Germline V gives CDR1 SGHRS, CDR2 YFSETQ. This CDR3 spans 18 amino acids. Losses at the gene ends were 4 bases for V and 2 bases for J; bases not matched to a gene: 9. CDR3 residues: CASSPGLAGGELTDTQYF. In DNA, the CDR3 is TGCGCCAGCAGCCCAGGACTAGCGGGAGGTGAACTCACAGATACGCAGTATTTT.

The chain joins TRBV28 to TRBJ2-7; weak D call: TRBD1 (5 bases). CDR3 size: 13 residues. The V end lost 3 bases, the J end lost 5 bases, and 11 bases lay between the germline ends. From germline, CDR1 is MDHEN and CDR2 SYDVKM. This chain's CDR3 is CASSFVRGHEQYF. The CDR3 DNA reads as TGTGCCAGCAGTTTCGTAAGGGGCCACGAGCAGTACTTC.

This chain joins TRBV19 and TRBJ1-5; D is perhaps TRBD1 (6 bases). The V gene's germline CDR1 is LNHDA and CDR2 SQIVND (reference sequence). V dropped 5 bases and J dropped 0 bases, with 17 bases sitting between them. The CDR3 extends over 17 amino acids. Here the CDR3 reads CASSARDTFFSNQPQHF. CDR3 bases: TGTGCCAGTAGTGCCCGGGACACCTTTTTTAGCAATCAGCCCCAGCATTTT.

V is TRBV7-2 and J is TRBJ1-6, with 9 bases matching TRBD1. CDR1 is SGHTA and CDR2 is FQGNSA in the germline V gene. V gave up 2 bases and J gave up 10 bases; unmatched junction bases: 9. This CDR3 comprises 16 residues. The CDR3 DNA follows: TGTGCCAGCAGCTTACTCGGGGGACAGGGCAGGTCACCCCTCCACTTT. Encoded protein: CASSLLGGQGRSPLHF.

The V and J genes are TRBV19 and TRBJ2-1; D call uncertain. In germline, CDR1 is LNHDA, CDR2 SQIVND (reference sequence). CDR3 length: 13 residues. V shed 3 bases and J shed 4 bases, with 7 bases lying between them. The CDR3 spells CASSIPLYNEQFF. The CDR3 region has the DNA TGTGCCAGTAGTATCCCCCTATACAATGAGCAGTTCTTC.

The chain carries TRBV28 and TRBJ1-2, with D possibly TRBD1 on 5 matching bases. This CDR3 region has 15 residues. The V gene's germline CDR1 is MDHEN and CDR2 SYDVKM. V dropped 4 bases and J dropped 7 bases, with 19 bases sitting between them. CDR3 residues: CASSSRQTPLSGYTF. The DNA of the CDR3 is TGTGCCAGCAGTTCTAGACAGACCCCGTTGAGTGGCTACACCTTC.

This clone was detected once. The gene calls are TRBV5-4 and TRBJ2-3, with D uncertain. Germline assignment: CDR1 SGHNT and CDR2 YYREEE (reference sequence). Trimming removed 4 bases from V and 0 bases from J, with 6 bases in between. The CDR3 has 13 residues. The CDR3 sequence is CASSNQSTDTQYF. As DNA, the CDR3 is TGTGCCAGCAGCAATCAGAGCACAGATACGCAGTATTTT.

The V gene is TRBV2, the J gene TRBJ1-1; tentatively, D is TRBD1 (5 bases). The CDR3 is made up of 13 amino acids. CDR1 and CDR2 from the germline V gene are SNHLY and FYNNEI. Deletions cut 7 bases from V and 1 base from J, with 10 bases between. The CDR3 region is CASTSTENTEAFF. The CDR3, as DNA: TGTGCCAGCACATCGACAGAGAACACTGAAGCTTTCTTT. Full variable domain (rest looked up from reference TRBV2 and TRBJ1-1): EPEVTQTPSHQVTQMGQEVILRCVPISNHLYFYWYRQILGQKVEFLVSFYNNEISEKSEIFDDQFSVERPDGSNFTLKIRSTKLEDSAMYFCASTSTENTEAFFGQGTRLTVV.

The chain links TRBV5-1 to TRBJ2-7; 12 nucleotides line up with TRBD1. With 4 bases clipped from V and 4 bases from J, the junction kept 6 bases outside the gene matches. The germline V gene has CDR1 SGHRS and CDR2 YFSETQ. The length of the CDR3 is 15 residues. CDR3 region: CASSPGQGAGYEQYF. In DNA form, the CDR3 reads TGCGCCAGCAGCCCGGGACAGGGGGCGGGTTACGAGCAGTACTTC. Combining the CDR3 with reference TRBV5-1 and TRBJ2-7 gives the whole variable domain KAGVTQTPRYLIKTRGQQVTLSCSPISGHRSVSWYQQTPGQGLQFLFEYFSETQRNKGNFPGRFSGRQFSNSRSEMNVSTLELGDSALYLCASSPGQGAGYEQYFGPGTRLTVT.

The genes are TRBV29-1 and TRBJ2-1, with TRBD1 matching 8 bases. V lost 4 bases to trimming and J lost 6 bases; unmatched junction nucleotides: 5. CDR3 length: 13 amino acids. Germline-derived CDR1 and CDR2 are SQVTM and ANQGSEA. The CDR3 DNA sequence: TGCAGCGTTGGCCCGGACAGGGTCAATGAGCAGTTCTTC. Its translation: CSVGPDRVNEQFF.

Concerning this clone: The identical CDR3 is also encoded by other nucleotide sequences in the sample. The chain couples TRBV29-1 to TRBJ2-7; 14 positions agree with TRBD2. The V segment lost 1 base and the J segment 2 bases; nucleotides outside the gene matches: 4. The CDR3 loop spans 16 amino acids. Germline CDR1 SQVTM, CDR2 ANQGSEA. The CDR3 nucleotides read TGCAGCGTTGAAGGACTAGCGGGAGGGCCCGCCTACGAGCAGTACTTC. Translating gives CSVEGLAGGPAYEQYF.

V usage is TRBV7-9 and J usage is TRBJ1-2, with 9 bases fitting TRBD1. Germline V gives CDR1 SEHNR, CDR2 FQNEAQ (reference sequence). The CDR3 covers 14 residues. The trim removed 5 bases at V and 6 bases at J, leaving 7 bases unmatched. CDR3 DNA: TGTGCCAGCAGCCCCAAACAGGGGGCGGATGGCTACACCTTC. Protein: CASSPKQGADGYTF. The whole variable domain, remainder taken from reference TRBV7-9 and TRBJ1-2, is DTGVSQNPRHKITKRGQNVTFRCDPISEHNRLYWYRQTLGQGPEFLTYFQNEAQLEKSRLLSDRFSAERPKGSFSTLEIQRTEQGDSAMYLCASSPKQGADGYTFGSGTRLTVV.

DNA for the CDR3: TGTGCCACCAGTGAAACTAGTAAGCCCCAGCATTTT. This gives the protein CATSETSKPQHF. The gene calls are TRBV24-1 and TRBJ1-5, with no clear D. The CDR3 is 12 residues long. Trimming removed 4 bases from V and 8 bases from J, with 8 bases in between. Germline assignment: CDR1 KGHDR and CDR2 SFDVKD.

V is TRBV28 and J is TRBJ2-7; D gene unclear. V gave up 4 bases and J gave up 0 bases, with 10 bases separating them. Germline V gives CDR1 MDHEN, CDR2 SYDVKM. The CDR3 extends over 14 amino acids. Written as DNA, the CDR3 is TGTGCCAGCAGTTCCCCGACAAACTCCTACGAGCAGTACTTC. It translates to CASSSPTNSYEQYF.

The CDR3 here is CASRDVETEAFF. In nucleotides, the CDR3 is TGTGCCAGTCGGGATGTGGAGACTGAAGCTTTCTTT. The chain links TRBV19 to TRBJ1-1; D uncertain. CDR1 is LNHDA and CDR2 is SQIVND in the germline V gene (reference sequence). The CDR3 consists of 12 residues. Trimming left V 8 bases short and J 5 bases short, with 12 bases between. Drawing the rest from reference TRBV19 and TRBJ1-1, the complete variable domain is DGGITQSPKYLFRKEGQNVTLSCEQNLNHDAMYWYRQDPGQGLRLIYYSQIVNDFQKGDIAEGYSVSREKKESFPLTVTSAQKNPTAFYLCASRDVETEAFFGQGTRLTVV.